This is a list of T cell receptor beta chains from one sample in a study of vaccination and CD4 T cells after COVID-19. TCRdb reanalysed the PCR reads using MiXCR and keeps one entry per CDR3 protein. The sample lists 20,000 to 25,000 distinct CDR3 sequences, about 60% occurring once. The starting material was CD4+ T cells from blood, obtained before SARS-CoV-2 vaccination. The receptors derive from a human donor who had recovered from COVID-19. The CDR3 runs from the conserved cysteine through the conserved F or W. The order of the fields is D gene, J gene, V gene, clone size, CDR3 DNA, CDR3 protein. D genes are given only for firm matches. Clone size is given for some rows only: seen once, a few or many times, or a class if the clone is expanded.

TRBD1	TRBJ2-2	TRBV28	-	TGTGCCAGCAGTCTCGGGACAGGGGAAGCCGGGGAGCTGTTTTTT	CASSLGTGEAGELFF
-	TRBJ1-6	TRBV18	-	TGTGCCAGCTCACCACCGAGCCGAAGGGGCCCCAATTCACCCCTCCACTTT	CASSPPSRRGPNSPLHF
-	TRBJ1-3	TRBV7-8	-	TGTGCCAGCAGCTTAGCGCGCGTTCAGGGAATTAGAAACACCATATATTTT	CASSLARVQGIRNTIYF
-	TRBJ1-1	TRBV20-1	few	TGCAGTGCTAGAGACAAGGGAAGGAACACTGAAGCTTTCTTT	CSARDKGRNTEAFF
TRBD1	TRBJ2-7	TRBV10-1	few	TGCGCCAGCAGAGGGACAGGGATCCCCTACGAGCAGTACTTC	CASRGTGIPYEQYF
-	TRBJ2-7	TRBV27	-	TGTGCCAGCAGACGAGGACTAACCCCAAGCTCCTACGAGCAGTACTTC	CASRRGLTPSSYEQYF
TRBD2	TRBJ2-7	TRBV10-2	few	TGCGCCAGCAGCTCCACACTAGCGCGACGTACCTACGAGCAGTACTTC	CASSSTLARRTYEQYF
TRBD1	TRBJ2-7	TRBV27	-	TGTGCCAGCAGTTTAGGGGGACAGGGTATCTACGAGCAGTACTTC	CASSLGGQGIYEQYF
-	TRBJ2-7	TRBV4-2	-	TGTGCCAGCAGCCGCAATCTGGGGGAGCAGTACTTC	CASSRNLGEQYF
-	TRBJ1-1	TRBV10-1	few	TGCGCCAGCAGTGAGCCCTCACGGAAGGGGGTAAACACTGAAGCTTTCTTT	CASSEPSRKGVNTEAFF
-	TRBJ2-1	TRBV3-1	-	TGTGCCAGCAGCCCCGGGCCTCTGGGGTACAATGAGCAGTTCTTC	CASSPGPLGYNEQFF
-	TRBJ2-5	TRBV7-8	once	TGTGCCAGCAGCCTAACAGGGTTTGGAGAGGAGACCCAGTACTTC	CASSLTGFGEETQYF
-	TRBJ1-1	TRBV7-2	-	TGTGCCAGCAGCCCAAGACAGCGTCCTTTTAAAACTTTCTTT	CASSPRQRPFKTFF
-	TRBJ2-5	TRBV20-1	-	TGCAGTGCGTACTACCAAGAGACCCAGTACTTC	CSAYYQETQYF
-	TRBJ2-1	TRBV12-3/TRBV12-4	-	TGTGCCAGCACTCCCAGCTCCTACAATGAGCAGTTCTTC	CASTPSSYNEQFF
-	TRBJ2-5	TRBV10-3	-	TGTGCCATCAGACGGGACGGCTTCCAAGAGACCCAGTACTTC	CAIRRDGFQETQYF
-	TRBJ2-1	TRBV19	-	TGTGCCAGTAATTCTAATCCCCGGGACCAATCCTACAATGAGCAGTTCTTC	CASNSNPRDQSYNEQFF
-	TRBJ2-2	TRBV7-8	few	TGTGCCAGCAGCTGGAGCTTGGAGAGTGGCGGGGAGCTGTTTTTT	CASSWSLESGGELFF
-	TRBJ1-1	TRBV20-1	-	TGCAGTGCTAGGGGGGGTCGGCGGGAAGCTTTCTTT	CSARGGRREAFF
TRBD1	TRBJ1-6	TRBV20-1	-	TGCAGTGCCCGACAGGGGGCGAATTCACCCCTCCACTTT	CSARQGANSPLHF
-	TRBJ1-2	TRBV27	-	TGTGCCAGCAGTTTATGGGCAGGCTATGGCTACATCTTC	CASSLWAGYGYIF
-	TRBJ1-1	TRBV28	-	TGTGCCAGCAGTTCAGTGCCCATGAACACTGAAGCTTTCTTT	CASSSVPMNTEAFF
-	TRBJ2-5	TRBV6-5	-	TGTGCCAGCAGTTACCTACTAGCCTACCAAGAGACCCAGTACTTC	CASSYLLAYQETQYF
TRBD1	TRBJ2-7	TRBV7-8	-	TGTGCCAGCAGCGCTTGGACAGGGAGTGAGCAGTACTTC	CASSAWTGSEQYF
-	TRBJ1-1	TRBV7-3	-	TGTGCCAGCAGCTTAACAGGGTCGAACACTGAAGCTTTCTTT	CASSLTGSNTEAFF
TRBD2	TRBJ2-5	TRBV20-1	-	TGCAGTGCTACCCCCCCGGGACTAGCGGGAGAAGAGACCCAGTACTTC	CSATPPGLAGEETQYF
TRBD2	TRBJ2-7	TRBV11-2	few	TGTGCCAGCAGCTTTGGTCTAGCGGGAAACTACGAGCAGTACTTC	CASSFGLAGNYEQYF
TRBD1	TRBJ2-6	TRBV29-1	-	TGCAGCGACCGGGACAGTTTAGCTGGGGCCAACGTCCTGACTTTC	CSDRDSLAGANVLTF
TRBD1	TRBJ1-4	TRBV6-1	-	TGTGCCAGCAGTGAAGCGCTAGGGGGACAGGGAGGAGAAAAACTGTTTTTT	CASSEALGGQGGEKLFF
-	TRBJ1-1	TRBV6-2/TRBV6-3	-	TGTGCCAGCAGTCGGGCCGGTAACACTGAAGCTTTCTTT	CASSRAGNTEAFF
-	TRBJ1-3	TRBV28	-	TGTGCCAGCAGTTTATCTCTTTGGGGGAGGGTGGATGGAAACACCATATATTTT	CASSLSLWGRVDGNTIYF
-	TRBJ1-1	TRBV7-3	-	TGTGCCAGCAGCTTAAGCCCAGGGGAGACTGAAGCTTTCTTT	CASSLSPGETEAFF
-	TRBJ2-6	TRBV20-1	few	TGCAGTGCTAGAGAAAGGTCCGCCAACGTCCTGACTTTC	CSARERSANVLTF
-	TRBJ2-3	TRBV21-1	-	TGTGCCAGCAGCAAGTCTCTGGGACTCCCCACAGATACGCAGTATTTT	CASSKSLGLPTDTQYF
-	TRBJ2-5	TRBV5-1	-	TGCGCCAGCAGCCGGGGGACCAAGATAGAGACCCAGTACTTC	CASSRGTKIETQYF
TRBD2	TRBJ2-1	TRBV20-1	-	TGCAGTGCTAGAGGTAGCGGGAGGAATTACAATGAGCAGTTCTTC	CSARGSGRNYNEQFF
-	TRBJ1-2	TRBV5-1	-	TGCGCCAGCAGCTCTAGTCTCACTAACTATGGCTACACCTTC	CASSSSLTNYGYTF
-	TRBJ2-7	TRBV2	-	TGTGCGACCCGTCGACAGGTAAACGAGCAGTACTTC	CATRRQVNEQYF